This entry lists 19 T cell receptor beta chains sequenced from one sample in a study of blood T cell repertoires in COVID-19. Some clones are missing from TCRdb's copy, which holds only in-frame ones; the method was immunoSEQ multiplex PCR. The sample lists 250,000 to 300,000 clones, around 79% occurring once. Sequenced: peripheral blood. The receptors shown here come from a woman of 80 years or more with acute or convalescent COVID-19.

This chain links TRBV5-1 with TRBJ2-7; 7 nucleotides align to TRBD2. The CDR3 is made up of 16 amino acids. With 4 bases clipped from V and 6 bases from J, the junction kept 16 bases outside the gene matches. CDR1 is SGHRS, CDR2 YFSETQ, per germline. This CDR3 is CASSPTFQSGAIEQYF. The CDR3 DNA reads TGCGCCAGCAGCCCTACCTTTCAGAGCGGGGCTATCGAGCAGTACTTC.

V usage is TRBV19 and J usage is TRBJ1-6, with TRBD1 identical over 9 bases. The CDR3 sequence is 16 residues long. Trimming removed 4 bases from V and 10 bases from J; junction bases left unmatched: 11. Looked up from germline, CDR1 is LNHDA and CDR2 is SQIVND (reference sequence). The CDR3 sequence is CASSTPGQGGRSPLHF. CDR3 sequence (DNA): TGTGCCAGTAGTACGCCGGGACAGGGTGGACGGTCACCCCTCCACTTT.

This clone was counted once. This chain links TRBV5-1 with TRBJ1-1; weak D call: TRBD1 (5 bases). Germline V lookup: CDR1 SGHRS, CDR2 YFSETQ. V was cut by 0 bases and J by 0 bases, with 12 bases left in between. The CDR3 has 16 residues. The CDR3 protein is CASSLGQGRMNTEAFF. For the CDR3, the DNA is TGCGCCAGCAGCTTGGGTCAGGGAAGGATGAACACTGAAGCTTTCTTT.

The count of this clone is one. J is TRBJ2-5 and V is TRBV9; 9 bases match TRBD1. V was clipped by 4 bases and J by 5 bases; unmatched bases: 9. CDR3 length: 15 residues. Looked up from germline, CDR1 is SGDLS and CDR2 is YYNGEE. The CDR3 region is CASSPGQGSRETQYF. CDR3 nucleotides: TGTGCCAGCAGCCCGGGACAGGGTTCAAGGGAGACCCAGTACTTC.

This chain links TRBV10-3 with TRBJ2-1, with a possible D match to TRBD2 (6 bases). Germline values: CDR1 ENHRY, CDR2 SYGVKD. Trimming pared 5 bases from V and 8 bases from J, leaving 13 bases between. The CDR3 is 13 amino acids. Written as DNA, the CDR3 is TGTGCCATCAGTAGAATCAGGGAGGATGAGCAGTTCTTC. It is translated as CAISRIREDEQFF.

The rearrangement uses TRBV2 and TRBJ1-1; TRBD1 agrees at 7 bases. The V gene end was trimmed by 4 bases and the J gene end by 0 bases; junction bases not matched to a gene: 5. Per germline, CDR1 SNHLY and CDR2 FYNNEI. The CDR3 spans 15 residues. The CDR3 DNA reads TGTGCCAGCAGTGCGGTCAGGGGGGTGAACACTGAAGCTTTCTTT. Translated: CASSAVRGVNTEAFF.

The chain employs TRBV19 and TRBJ2-2, with D tentatively TRBD1 (6 bases). The length of the CDR3 is 16 residues. With 4 bases removed from V and 2 bases from J, the gap between germline ends came to 14 bases. In germline, CDR1 is LNHDA, CDR2 SQIVND (reference sequence). The CDR3 DNA reads as TGTGCCAGTAGTAGGGGGTGGGGGCCCAACACCGGGGAGCTGTTTTTT. This sequence encodes CASSRGWGPNTGELFF.

The chain carries TRBV18 and TRBJ2-3; D perhaps matches TRBD2 (6 bases). V was trimmed by 4 bases and J by 0 bases, leaving 20 bases between them. The CDR3 runs 18 residues. Per germline, CDR1 KGHSH and CDR2 LQKENI. CDR3 in DNA: TGTGCCAGCTCACGAACCGGCGGGGCCCGAGTCAGCACAGATACGCAGTATTTT. Amino acid sequence: CASSRTGGARVSTDTQYF.

V usage is TRBV12-3 or TRBV12-4 and J usage is TRBJ1-1; 10 nucleotides line up with TRBD1. Germline trimming cut 6 bases from V and 7 bases from J; bases unmatched to any gene: 5. The CDR3 length is 13 residues. For the CDR3, the DNA is TGTGCCAGCAGCTTTAGGGACAGGGGTGAAGCTTTCTTT. This sequence encodes CASSFRDRGEAFF.

This rearrangement joins TRBV7-2 to TRBJ2-1, with 14 bases aligning to TRBD2. The CDR3 length is 17 residues. With 5 bases clipped from V and 3 bases from J, the junction kept 6 bases outside the gene matches. Germline V lookup: CDR1 SGHTA, CDR2 FQGNSA. The CDR3 DNA sequence: TGTGCCAGCAGCGTCGGACTAGCGGGGGGCCACTACAATGAGCAGTTCTTC. Translated, it gives CASSVGLAGGHYNEQFF.

This rearrangement joins TRBV7-2 to TRBJ1-2; D remains ambiguous. The V gene's germline CDR1 is SGHTA and CDR2 FQGNSA. This CDR3 region has 15 residues. V lost 3 bases to trimming and J lost 0 bases, with 11 bases between them. In DNA, the CDR3 is TGTGCCAGCAGCTTGTATTCACAAGCTAACTATGGCTACACCTTC. Translated: CASSLYSQANYGYTF.

The chain employs TRBV11-1 and TRBJ2-7, with 9 bases fitting TRBD1. CDR3 length: 16 residues. Per germline, CDR1 SGHAT and CDR2 FQDESV (reference sequence). V shed 1 base and J 4 bases; nucleotides not matched to a gene: 8. The CDR3, as DNA: TGTGCCAGCAGCTTAGGAGGTGTGGGGACAGGGTACGAGCAGTACTTC. This codes for CASSLGGVGTGYEQYF.

The V and J genes are TRBV5-1 and TRBJ2-5, with a tentative D call TRBD1 (5 bases). The CDR3 totals 17 residues. V lost 0 bases, J lost 1 base, and 16 bases lay in between. Germline CDR1 is SGHRS and CDR2 is YFSETQ. CDR3 nucleotides: TGCGCCAGCAGCTTGGCCGGTAAAGGGGCTATCCAAGAGACCCAGTACTTC. It encodes CASSLAGKGAIQETQYF.

The V and J genes are TRBV6-1 and TRBJ2-5; D remains ambiguous. The CDR3 runs 14 residues. V was clipped by 2 bases and J by 7 bases, with 14 bases between them. Per germline, CDR1 MNHNS and CDR2 SASEGT. The CDR3 loop is CASSESTGYGTQYF. In DNA form, the CDR3 reads TGTGCCAGCAGTGAAAGTACGGGTTACGGGACCCAGTACTTC.

The V and J genes are TRBV6-5 and TRBJ1-1; no clear D. V was cut by 0 bases and J by 0 bases, with 5 bases left in between. The CDR3 has 14 amino acids. Looked up from germline, CDR1 is MNHEY and CDR2 is SVGAGI. CDR3 sequence: CASSYSTLNTEAFF. The DNA of the CDR3 is TGTGCCAGCAGTTACTCCACATTGAACACTGAAGCTTTCTTT.

This sequence joins TRBV6-5 and TRBJ1-1, with D maybe TRBD1 (5 bases). CDR1 is MNHEY and CDR2 is SVGAGI in the germline V gene. V lost 8 bases, J lost 1 base, and 11 bases lay in between. The CDR3 has 13 residues. This CDR3 is CASGGVTNTEAFF. The DNA for the CDR3 is TGTGCCAGCGGGGGGGTCACGAACACTGAAGCTTTCTTT.

The V call is TRBV5-4, the J call TRBJ2-1; 15 bases line up with TRBD2. J was trimmed by 0 bases and V by 3 bases; bases with no gene match: 4. The CDR3 is 18 residues long. Germline CDR1 and CDR2: SGHNT and YYREEE (reference sequence). CDR3 region: CASSSGLAGGSSYNEQFF. CDR3 nucleotide sequence: TGTGCCAGCAGCTCAGGACTAGCGGGAGGGAGCTCCTACAATGAGCAGTTCTTC.

The V call is TRBV5-8, the J call TRBJ1-5; D is ambiguous. This CDR3 has 13 amino acids. V was trimmed by 0 bases and J by 4 bases, leaving 5 bases between them. Germline V gene sequence: CDR1 SGHTS, CDR2 YDEGEE. This chain's CDR3 is CASSLAGNQPQHF. As DNA, the CDR3 is TGTGCCAGCAGCTTGGCCGGGAATCAGCCCCAGCATTTT.

The rearrangement links TRBV3-1 (or the pseudogene TRBV3-2) to TRBJ2-1; D may be TRBD1 (7 bases). The CDR3 is 14 residues long. Germline CDR1 is LGHDT and CDR2 is YNNKEL (reference sequence). V was cut by 4 bases and J by 9 bases, with 16 bases left in between. The CDR3 nucleotides are TGTGCCAGCAGCCCTCGACAGGGTAGCGGTGAGCAGTTCTTC. Protein product: CASSPRQGSGEQFF.